The present entry profiles one T cell receptor (beta chain) with its context. The CDR3 runs 15 residues. The trim removed 0 bases at V and 2 bases at J, leaving 4 bases unmatched. Germline V gene lookup returns CDR1 SGDLS and CDR2 YYNGEE. Measured with immunoSEQ multiplex PCR; TCRdb has only the in-frame clones, and not every one. This sample has 40,000 to 60,000 clones, with about 93% found just once. This entry comes from a study of technical replicates of blood from a handful of donors. What was sequenced was PBMCs. This clonotype originated in a human donor in good health. Some clones in this sample may be carry-over from other donors' samples. The chain employs TRBV9 and TRBJ2-5, with 7 bases fitting TRBD1. Here the CDR3 reads CASSVDRGTQETQYF. The CDR3 nucleotides read TGTGCCAGCAGCGTAGACAGGGGAACTCAAGAGACCCAGTACTTC. Combining the CDR3 with reference TRBV9 and TRBJ2-5 gives the whole variable domain DSGVTQTPKHLITATGQRVTLRCSPRSGDLSVYWYQQSLDQGLQFLIQYYNGEERAKGNILERFSAQQFPDLHSELNLSSLELGDSALYFCASSVDRGTQETQYFGPGTRLLVL.